This T cell receptor (beta chain) originates from a study of T cell responses to AZD1222 COVID-19 vaccine. The table came from immunoSEQ multiplex PCR; TCRdb's copy has only in-frame clones and leaves some out. The repertoire has roughly 43,000 clones, around four fifths of them found once; the top ten carry roughly 22%. Germline V gene sequence: CDR1 MDHEN, CDR2 SYDVKM. The CDR3 runs 15 residues. The V end was cut by 4 bases, the J end by 6 bases, with 15 bases between. The source was peripheral blood, collected 28 days after the second dose of the MenACWY control vaccine. V is TRBV28 and J is TRBJ1-4; possibly TRBD1 for D (5 bases). The receptor comes from an adult who received the MenACWY meningococcal vaccine as a control. DNA for the CDR3: TGTGCCAGCAGTTCTCCGGGGGGGAGAGATGAAAAACTGTTTTTT. It encodes CASSSPGGRDEKLFF. Full variable domain (outside the CDR3, taken from reference TRBV28 and TRBJ1-4): DVKVTQSSRYLVKRTGEKVFLECVQDMDHENMFWYRQDPGLGLRLIYFSYDVKMKEKGDIPEGYSVSREKKERFSLILESASTNQTSMYLCASSSPGGRDEKLFFGSGTQLSVL.